This TCR beta chain was recorded in a study of blood T cell repertoires in COVID-19. Overall study context: Sample material is recorded as cDNA or gDNA derived from T cells, B-cell-depleted T cells, or PBMCs.

V dropped 6 bases and J dropped 4; count of bases not matched to a gene: 6. This CDR3 has 14 amino acids. Germline V CDR1 and CDR2: SGHRS, YFSETQ. Generated by immunoSEQ multiplex PCR, the TCRdb table keeps only in-frame clones and is missing some. This table has roughly 100,000 clones, around 94% appearing once. The rearrangement uses TRBV5-1 and TRBJ2-5; TRBD1 aligns across 10 bases. The TCR originated in a man in his forties or fifties with active COVID-19. The sample taken for sequencing was peripheral blood. CDR3 protein: CASTKDRGAETQYF. Here the CDR3 DNA reads TGCGCCAGCACCAAGGACAGGGGGGCAGAGACCCAGTACTTC.